The entry below describes one T cell receptor beta chain. Its antigen is currently unknown. Within the sample, other DNA sequences also encode this same CDR3. The data were obtained in a study of T cells in localized non-small cell lung cancer. The study's findings and limits: Longer overall survival was seen with higher T cell density measured in blood. Heterogeneity within the tumor remains possible, as just one region underwent sequencing. Paired adjacent lung recovered a median approximately 57 of the top 100 tumor clones. Highest T cell clonality was seen in uninvolved adjacent lung, surpassing that measured in tumor.

The germline V gene encodes CDR1 KGHSY and CDR2 FQNENV. The CDR3 contains 17 residues. Deletions cut 3 bases from V and 0 bases from J, with 17 bases between. The data were produced by immunoSEQ multiplex PCR, yet TCRdb's version contains in-frame clones alone and is incomplete. The repertoire includes roughly 72,000 clones, approximately 87% of them detected once, and roughly 22% sits in the top ten. V usage is TRBV16 and J usage is TRBJ1-1; D gene unclear. The source was peripheral blood, collected before any cancer treatment. The receptor's source is an older male donor with stage III squamous cell lung carcinoma. CDR3 residues: CASSHFDLFPMNTEAFF. DNA of the CDR3: TGTGCCAGCAGCCACTTCGACCTTTTTCCCATGAACACTGAAGCTTTCTTT.